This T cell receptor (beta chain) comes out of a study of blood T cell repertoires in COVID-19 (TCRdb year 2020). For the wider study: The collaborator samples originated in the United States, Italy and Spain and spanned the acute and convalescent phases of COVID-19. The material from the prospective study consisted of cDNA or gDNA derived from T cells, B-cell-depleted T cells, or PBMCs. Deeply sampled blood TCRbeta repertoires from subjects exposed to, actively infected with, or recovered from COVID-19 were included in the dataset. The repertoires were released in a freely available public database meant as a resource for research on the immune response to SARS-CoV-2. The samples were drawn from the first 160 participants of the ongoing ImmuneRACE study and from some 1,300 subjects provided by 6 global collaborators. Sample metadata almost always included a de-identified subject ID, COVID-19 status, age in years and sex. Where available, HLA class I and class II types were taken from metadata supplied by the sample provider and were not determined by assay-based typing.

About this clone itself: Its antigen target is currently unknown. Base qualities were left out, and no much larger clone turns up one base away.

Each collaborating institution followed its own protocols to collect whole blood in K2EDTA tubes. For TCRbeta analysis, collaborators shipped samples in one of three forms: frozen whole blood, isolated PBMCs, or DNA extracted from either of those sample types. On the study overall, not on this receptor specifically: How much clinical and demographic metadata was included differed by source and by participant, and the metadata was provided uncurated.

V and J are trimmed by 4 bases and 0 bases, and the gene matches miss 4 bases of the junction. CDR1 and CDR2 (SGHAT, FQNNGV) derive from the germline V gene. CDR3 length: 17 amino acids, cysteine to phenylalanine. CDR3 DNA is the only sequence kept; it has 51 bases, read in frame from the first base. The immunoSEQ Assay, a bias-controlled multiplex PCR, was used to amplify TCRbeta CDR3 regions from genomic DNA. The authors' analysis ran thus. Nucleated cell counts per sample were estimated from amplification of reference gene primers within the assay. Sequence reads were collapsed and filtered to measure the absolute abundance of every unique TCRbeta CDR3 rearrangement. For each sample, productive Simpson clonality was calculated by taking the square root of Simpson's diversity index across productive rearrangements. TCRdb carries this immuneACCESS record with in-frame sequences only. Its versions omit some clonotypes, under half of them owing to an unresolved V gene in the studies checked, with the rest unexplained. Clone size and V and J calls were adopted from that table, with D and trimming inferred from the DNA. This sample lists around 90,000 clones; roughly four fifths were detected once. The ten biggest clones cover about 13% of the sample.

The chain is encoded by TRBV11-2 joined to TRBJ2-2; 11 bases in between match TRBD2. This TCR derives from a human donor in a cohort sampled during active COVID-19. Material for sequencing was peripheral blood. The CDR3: CASSSLAGASNTGELFF. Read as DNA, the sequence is TGTGCCAGCAGCTCACTAGCGGGGGCCTCGAACACCGGGGAGCTGTTTTTT.